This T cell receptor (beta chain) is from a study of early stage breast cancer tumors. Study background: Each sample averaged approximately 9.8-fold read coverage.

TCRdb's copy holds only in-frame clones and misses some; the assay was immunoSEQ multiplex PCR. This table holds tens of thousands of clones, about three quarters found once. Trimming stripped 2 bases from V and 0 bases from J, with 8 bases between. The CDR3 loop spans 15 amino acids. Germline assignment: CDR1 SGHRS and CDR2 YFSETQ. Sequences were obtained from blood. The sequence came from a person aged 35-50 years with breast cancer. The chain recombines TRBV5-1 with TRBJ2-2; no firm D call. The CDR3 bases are TGCGCCAGCAGCTTCGAGCACACGAACACCGGGGAGCTGTTTTTT. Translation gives CASSFEHTNTGELFF.